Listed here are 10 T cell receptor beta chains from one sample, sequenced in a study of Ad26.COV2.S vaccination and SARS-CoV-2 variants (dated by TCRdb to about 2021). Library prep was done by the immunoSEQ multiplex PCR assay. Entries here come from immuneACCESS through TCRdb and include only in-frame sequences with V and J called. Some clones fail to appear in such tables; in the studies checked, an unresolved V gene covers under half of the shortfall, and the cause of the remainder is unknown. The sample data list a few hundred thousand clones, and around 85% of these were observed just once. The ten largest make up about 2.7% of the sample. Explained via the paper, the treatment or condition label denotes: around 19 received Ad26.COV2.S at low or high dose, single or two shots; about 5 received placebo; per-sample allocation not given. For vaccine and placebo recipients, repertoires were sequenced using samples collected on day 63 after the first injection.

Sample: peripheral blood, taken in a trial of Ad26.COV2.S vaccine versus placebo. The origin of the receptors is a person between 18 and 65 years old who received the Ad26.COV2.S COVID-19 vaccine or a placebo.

DNA of the CDR3: TGTGCCAGCAGCCAAAGCTTCCCCTCGGTCGGACGCCACCCAAAATCACCCCTCCACTTT. Protein sequence: CASSQSFPSVGRHPKSPLHF. The rearrangement joins TRBV3-1 (or the pseudogene TRBV3-2) to TRBJ1-6; D gene uncertain. V lost 2 bases, J lost 10 bases, and 30 bases lay in between. Germline loops: CDR1 LGHDT, CDR2 YNNKEL (reference sequence). This CDR3 spans 20 amino acids.

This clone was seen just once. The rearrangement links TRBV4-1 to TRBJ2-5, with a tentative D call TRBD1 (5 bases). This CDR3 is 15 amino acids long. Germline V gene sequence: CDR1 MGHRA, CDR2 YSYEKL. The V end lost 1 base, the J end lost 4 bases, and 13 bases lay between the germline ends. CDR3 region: CASSQVLTERETQYF. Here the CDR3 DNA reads TGCGCCAGCAGCCAAGTTTTGACAGAACGAGAGACCCAGTACTTC.

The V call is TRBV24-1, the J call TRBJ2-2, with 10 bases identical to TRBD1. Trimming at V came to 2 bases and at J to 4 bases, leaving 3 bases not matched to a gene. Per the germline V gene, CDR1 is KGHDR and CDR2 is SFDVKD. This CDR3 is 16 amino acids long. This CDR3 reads CATSDWTGGGTGELFF. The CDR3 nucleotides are TGTGCCACCAGTGATTGGACAGGGGGAGGCACCGGGGAGCTGTTTTTT.

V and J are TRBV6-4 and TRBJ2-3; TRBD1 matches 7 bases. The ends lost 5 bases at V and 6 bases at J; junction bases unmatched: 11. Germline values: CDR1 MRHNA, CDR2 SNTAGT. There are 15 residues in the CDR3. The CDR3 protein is CASSSQGDGGDTQYF. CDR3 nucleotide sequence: TGTGCCAGCAGTTCCCAGGGGGACGGAGGCGATACGCAGTATTTT.

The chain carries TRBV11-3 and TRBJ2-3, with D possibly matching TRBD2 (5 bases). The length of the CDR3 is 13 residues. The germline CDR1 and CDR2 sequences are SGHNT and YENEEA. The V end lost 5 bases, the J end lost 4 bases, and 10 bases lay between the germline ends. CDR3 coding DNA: TGTGCCAGCAGCCGGACTCTCTCAGATACGCAGTATTTT. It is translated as CASSRTLSDTQYF.

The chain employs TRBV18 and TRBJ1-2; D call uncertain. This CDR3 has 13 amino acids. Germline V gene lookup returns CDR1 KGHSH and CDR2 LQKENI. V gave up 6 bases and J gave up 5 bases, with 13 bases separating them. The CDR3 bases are TGTGCCAGCTCCCGAACCCGGCTATATGGCTACACCTTC. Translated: CASSRTRLYGYTF.

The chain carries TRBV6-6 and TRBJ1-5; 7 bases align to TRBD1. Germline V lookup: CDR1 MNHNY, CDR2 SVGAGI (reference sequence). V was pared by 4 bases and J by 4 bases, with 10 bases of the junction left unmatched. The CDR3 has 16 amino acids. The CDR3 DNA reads TGTGCCAGCAGTTTGGGCAGGGGGTCTCATAATCAGCCCCAGCATTTT. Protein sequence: CASSLGRGSHNQPQHF.

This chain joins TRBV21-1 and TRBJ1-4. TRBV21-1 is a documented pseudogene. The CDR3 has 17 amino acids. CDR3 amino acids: CASSKVGEEGGNEKLFF. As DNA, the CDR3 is TGTGCTAGCAGCAAAGTTGGCGAGGAGGGCGGAAATGAAAAACTGTTTTTT.

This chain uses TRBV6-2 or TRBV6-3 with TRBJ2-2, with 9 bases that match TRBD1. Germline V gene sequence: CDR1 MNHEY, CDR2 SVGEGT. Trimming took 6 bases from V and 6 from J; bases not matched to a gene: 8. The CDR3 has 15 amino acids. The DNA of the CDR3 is TGTGCCAGCAGCTTCAACAGGGGGCTAGCCGGGGAGCTGTTTTTT. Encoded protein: CASSFNRGLAGELFF.

The CDR3 region is CASSLGLAGGTDTQYF. CDR3 nucleotides: TGTGCCAGCAGCTTAGGGCTAGCGGGGGGCACAGATACGCAGTATTTT. V and J are TRBV7-6 and TRBJ2-3; TRBD2 matches at 10 bases. Germline V gene sequence: CDR1 SGHVS, CDR2 FNYEAQ. CDR3 length: 16 residues. The junction had 2 bases not matched to a gene; V was cut back by 1 base and J by 1 base.